This TCR beta chain was sequenced in a study of regulatory T cells in long-lasting Graves disease. For the study at large: Antithyroid drugs had been given to newly diagnosed Graves' patients for under 3 months.

Regarding time point: newly diagnosed GD, antithyroid drugs for less than 3 months. RNA extracted from PBMCs served as the sequencing template. Study results and caveats: New patients shared around 980 public clonotypes, and persistent patients shared more, with a few thousand. Analyses excluded thyroid tissue, covering peripheral blood alone. Accuracy could have been hurt by small sample size.

This clonotype was counted only a few times. No antigen is known for it. According to the study, TCR beta libraries were built with iRepertoire HTBI primers and CDR3-region Arm-PCR. A single record per CDR3 protein comes from TCRdb applying MiXCR to the multiplex PCR reads. The sample has about 440,000 distinct CDR3 sequences, approximately 16% seen once. The same specimen was also included in a second study, on T cells in Graves' hyperthyroidism and ophthalmopathy.

Sequences were derived from peripheral blood mononuclear cells (PBMCs), sampled at new diagnosis, from a patient treated with antithyroid drugs. The clonotype originates from a woman in her twenties or thirties with Graves disease.

The CDR3 DNA is TGTGCCGGAGGGGGAGACGGCTACACCTTC. It encodes CAGGGDGYTF. The rearrangement uses TRBV11-3 and TRBJ1-2; perhaps TRBD1 as D (6 bases). The CDR3 spans 10 residues. Germline V gives CDR1 SGHNT, CDR2 YENEEA. V dropped 11 bases and J dropped 8 bases, with 12 bases sitting between them. Full variable domain (rest looked up from reference TRBV11-3 and TRBJ1-2): EAGVVQSPRYKIIEKKQPVAFWCNPISGHNTLYWYLQNLGQGPELLIRYENEEAVDDSQLPKDRFSAERLKGVDSTLKIQPAELGDSAVYLCAGGGDGYTFGSGTRLTVV.